Sequencing of this T cell receptor beta chain was carried out in a study of T-cell reconstitution after alpha-beta-depleted transplantation in children. The CDR3 is made up of 16 amino acids. Deletions cut 2 bases from V and 3 bases from J, with 17 bases between. Germline V lookup: CDR1 SGHTA, CDR2 FQGNSA. This clonotype came up many times. As yet, its antigen is unknown. Researchers prepared the TCRbeta library using unique molecular identifiers, the study reports. TCRdb itself ran the PCR reads through MiXCR, one entry per CDR3 protein. The sample carries 190,000 or so distinct CDR3 sequences, 5.5% to 7% recorded once. Broader study findings: From newly produced T cells came most of the T-cell counts and diversity one year after transplant.

The rearrangement joins TRBV7-2 to TRBJ2-7, with D possibly matching TRBD2 (6 bases). The starting material was PBMCs, obtained before TCRalphabeta/CD19-depleted stem cell transplant. This TCR was sampled from a girl in the first two years of life with combined immunodeficiency, due to receive a stem cell transplant. The chain's CDR3 is CASSLWDSGAIYEQYF. DNA of the CDR3: TGTGCCAGCAGCTTATGGGATAGCGGAGCAATCTACGAGCAGTACTTC.